This T cell receptor (beta chain) was recorded in a study of response to subunit inactivated influenza vaccine. Germline CDR1 and CDR2: MNHNY and SVGAGI (reference sequence). Unmatched junction bases numbered 4, after V lost 7 bases and J lost 5 bases. This CDR3 has 13 amino acids. This clonotype showed up many times. What it binds is not known. TCRdb used MiXCR to reprocess the RT-PCR reads, holding one entry per CDR3 protein. The sample lists around 300,000 distinct CDR3 sequences, approximately 21% occurring once. Study-level points and caveats: The authors suggested that few new T cells are recruited per seasonal influenza vaccination.

This clonotype was obtained from a man aged 50 to 69 who received an inactivated influenza vaccine. Source: PBMCs from blood, taken less than 22 months after vaccination. The rearrangement uses TRBV6-6 and TRBJ1-5, with TRBD1 identical over 8 bases. The CDR3 spells CASTNRGDQPQHF. Written as DNA, the CDR3 is TGTGCCAGCACAAACAGGGGGGATCAGCCCCAGCATTTT.